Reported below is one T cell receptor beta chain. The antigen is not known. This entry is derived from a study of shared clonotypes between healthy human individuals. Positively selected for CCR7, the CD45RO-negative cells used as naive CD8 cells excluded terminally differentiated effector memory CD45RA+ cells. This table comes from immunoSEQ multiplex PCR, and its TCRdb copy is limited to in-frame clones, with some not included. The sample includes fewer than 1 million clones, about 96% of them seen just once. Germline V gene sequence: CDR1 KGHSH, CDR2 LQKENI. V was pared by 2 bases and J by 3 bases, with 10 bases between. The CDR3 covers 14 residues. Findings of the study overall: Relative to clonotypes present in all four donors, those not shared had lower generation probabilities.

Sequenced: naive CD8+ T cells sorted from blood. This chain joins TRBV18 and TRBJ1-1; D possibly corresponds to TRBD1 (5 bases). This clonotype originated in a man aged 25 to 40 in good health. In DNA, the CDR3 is TGTGCCAGCTCACCAGGAGGGGATCACACTGAAGCTTTCTTT. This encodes CASSPGGDHTEAFF.